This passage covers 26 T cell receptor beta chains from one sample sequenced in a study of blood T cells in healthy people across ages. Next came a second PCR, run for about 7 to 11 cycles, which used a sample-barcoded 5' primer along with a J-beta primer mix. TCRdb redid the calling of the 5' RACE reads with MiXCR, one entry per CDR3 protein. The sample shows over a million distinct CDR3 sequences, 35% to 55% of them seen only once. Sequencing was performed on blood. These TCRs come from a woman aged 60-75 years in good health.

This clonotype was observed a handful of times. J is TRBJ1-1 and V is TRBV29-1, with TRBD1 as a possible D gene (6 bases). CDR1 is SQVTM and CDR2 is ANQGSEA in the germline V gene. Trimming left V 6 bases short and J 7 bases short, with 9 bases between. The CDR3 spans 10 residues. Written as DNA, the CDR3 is TGCAGCGTCGCGGACAGTGAAGCTTTCTTT. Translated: CSVADSEAFF. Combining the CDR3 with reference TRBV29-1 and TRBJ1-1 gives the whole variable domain SAVISQKPSRDICQRGTSLTIQCQVDSQVTMMFWYRQQPGQSLTLIATANQGSEATYESGFVIDKFPISRPNLTFSTLTVSNMSPEDSSIYLCSVADSEAFFGQGTRLTVV.

This CDR3 is CASSNLVSGRAYEQFF. The CDR3 DNA follows: TGTGCCAGCAGCAATCTAGTGAGCGGGAGGGCGTATGAGCAGTTCTTC. The V gene is TRBV11-2, the J gene TRBJ2-1; 10 bases are a match to TRBD2. V shed 5 bases, J shed 8 bases, and the junction held 12 bases outside the gene matches. Germline CDR1 is SGHAT and CDR2 is FQNNGV. This CDR3 has 16 residues.

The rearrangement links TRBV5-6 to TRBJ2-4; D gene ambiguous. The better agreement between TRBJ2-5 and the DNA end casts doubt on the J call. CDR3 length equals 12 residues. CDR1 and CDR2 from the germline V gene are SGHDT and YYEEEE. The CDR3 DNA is TGTGCCAGCAGCCCCGGATTTAAGACCCAGTACTTC. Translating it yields CASSPGFKTQYF.

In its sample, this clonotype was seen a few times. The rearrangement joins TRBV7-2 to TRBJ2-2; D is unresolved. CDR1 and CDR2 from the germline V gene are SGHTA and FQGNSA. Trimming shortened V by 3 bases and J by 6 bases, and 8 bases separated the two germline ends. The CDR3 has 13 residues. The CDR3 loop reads CASSFSGSGELFF. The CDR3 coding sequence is TGTGCCAGCAGCTTTTCGGGCTCCGGGGAGCTGTTTTTT.

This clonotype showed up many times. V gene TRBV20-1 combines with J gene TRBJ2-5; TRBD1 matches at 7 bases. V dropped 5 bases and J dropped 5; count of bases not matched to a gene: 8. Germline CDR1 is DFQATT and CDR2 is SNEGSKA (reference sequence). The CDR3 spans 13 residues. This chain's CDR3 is CSAPRDRVETQYF. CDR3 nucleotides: TGCAGTGCTCCCAGGGACAGAGTTGAGACCCAGTACTTC.

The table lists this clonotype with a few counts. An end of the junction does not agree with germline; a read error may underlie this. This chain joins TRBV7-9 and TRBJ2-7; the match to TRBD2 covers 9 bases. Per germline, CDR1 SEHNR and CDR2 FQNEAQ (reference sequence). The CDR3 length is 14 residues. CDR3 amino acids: CASSVAGEVNEQYF. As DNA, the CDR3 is TGTGCCAGCAGCGTAGCGGGAGAGGTCAATGAGCAGTACTTC.

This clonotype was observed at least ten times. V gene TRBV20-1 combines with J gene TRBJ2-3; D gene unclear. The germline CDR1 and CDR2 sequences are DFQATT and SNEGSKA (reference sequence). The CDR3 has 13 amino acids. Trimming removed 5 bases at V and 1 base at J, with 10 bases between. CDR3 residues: CSASPMGTDTQYF. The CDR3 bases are TGCAGTGCTTCCCCGATGGGCACAGATACGCAGTATTTT.

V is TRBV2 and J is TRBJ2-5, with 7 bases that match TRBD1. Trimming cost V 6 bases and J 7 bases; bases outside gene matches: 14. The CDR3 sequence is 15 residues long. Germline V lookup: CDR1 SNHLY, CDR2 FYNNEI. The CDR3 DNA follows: TGTGCCAGCAGGGGCGCGACAGGGTGGGACGTGACCCAGTACTTC. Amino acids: CASRGATGWDVTQYF.

The CDR3 sequence is CASSPLGQAYYGYTF. The DNA for the CDR3 is TGTGCCAGCAGCCCGCTCGGACAGGCCTACTATGGCTACACCTTC. The chain joins TRBV11-2 to TRBJ1-2; 7 bases agree with TRBD1. This CDR3 has 15 amino acids. Trimming took 5 bases from V and 3 from J; bases not matched to a gene: 9. Germline CDR1 is SGHAT and CDR2 is FQNNGV.

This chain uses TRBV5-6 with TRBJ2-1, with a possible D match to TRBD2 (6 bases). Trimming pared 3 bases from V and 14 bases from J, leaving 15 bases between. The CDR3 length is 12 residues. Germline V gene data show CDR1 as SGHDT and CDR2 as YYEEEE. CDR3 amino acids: CASSYTGTREFF. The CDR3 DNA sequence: TGTGCCAGCAGCTATACCGGGACTCGGGAGTTCTTC.

The CDR3 here is CASSFLPTGTEQYF. The CDR3 nucleotides read TGTGCCAGCAGTTTCCTACCGACAGGGACCGAACAGTACTTC. This sequence joins TRBV12-3 or TRBV12-4 and TRBJ2-7, with 7 positions matching TRBD1. V trimming: 3 bases; J trimming: 10 bases; junction bases outside the gene matches: 12. The CDR3 sequence is 14 residues long.

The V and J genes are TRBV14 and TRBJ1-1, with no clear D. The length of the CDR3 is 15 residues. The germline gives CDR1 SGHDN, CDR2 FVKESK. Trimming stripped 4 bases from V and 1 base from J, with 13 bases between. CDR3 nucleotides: TGTGCCAGCAGCCGGTCGGGAGCTCCGAACACTGAAGCTTTCTTT. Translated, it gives CASSRSGAPNTEAFF.

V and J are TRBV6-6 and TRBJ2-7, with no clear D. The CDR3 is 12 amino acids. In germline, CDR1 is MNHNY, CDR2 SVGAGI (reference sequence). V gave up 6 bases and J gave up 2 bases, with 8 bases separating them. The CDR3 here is CASSPATYEQYF. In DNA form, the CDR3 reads TGTGCCAGCAGCCCGGCCACCTACGAGCAGTACTTC.

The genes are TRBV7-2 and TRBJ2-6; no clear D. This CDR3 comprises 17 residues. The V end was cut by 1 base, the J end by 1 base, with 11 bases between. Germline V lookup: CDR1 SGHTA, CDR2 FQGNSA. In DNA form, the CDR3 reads TGTGCCAGCAGCTTAGGAGGACCTCGGTCTGGGGCCAACGTCCTGACTTTC. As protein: CASSLGGPRSGANVLTF. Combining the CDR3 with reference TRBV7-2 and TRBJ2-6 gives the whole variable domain GAGVSQSPSNKVTEKGKDVELRCDPISGHTALYWYRQSLGQGLEFLIYFQGNSAPDKSGLPSDRFSAERTGGSVSTLTIQRTQQEDSAVYLCASSLGGPRSGANVLTFGAGSRLTVL.

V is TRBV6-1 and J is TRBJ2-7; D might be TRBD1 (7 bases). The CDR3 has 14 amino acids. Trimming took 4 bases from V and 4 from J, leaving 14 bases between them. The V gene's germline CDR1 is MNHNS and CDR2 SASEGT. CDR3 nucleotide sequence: TGTGCCAGCAGTGGGGCAGGGGGGCAGTACGAGCAGTACTTC. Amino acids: CASSGAGGQYEQYF.

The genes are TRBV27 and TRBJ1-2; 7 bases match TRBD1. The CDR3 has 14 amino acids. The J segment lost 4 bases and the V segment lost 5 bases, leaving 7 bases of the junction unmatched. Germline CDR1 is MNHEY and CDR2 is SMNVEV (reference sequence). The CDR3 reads CASSPEDRTYGYTF. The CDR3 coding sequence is TGTGCCAGCAGTCCCGAGGACAGGACCTATGGCTACACCTTC.

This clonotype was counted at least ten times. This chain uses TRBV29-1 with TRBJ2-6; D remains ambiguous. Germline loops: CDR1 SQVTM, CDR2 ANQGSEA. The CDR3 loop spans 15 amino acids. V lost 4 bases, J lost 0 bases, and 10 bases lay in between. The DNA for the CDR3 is TGCAGCGTTGGACGGGTCATCTCTGGGGCCAACGTCCTGACTTTC. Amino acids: CSVGRVISGANVLTF.

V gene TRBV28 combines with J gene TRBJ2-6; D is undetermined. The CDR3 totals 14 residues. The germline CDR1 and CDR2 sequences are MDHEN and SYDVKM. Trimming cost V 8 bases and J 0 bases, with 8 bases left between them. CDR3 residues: CASATVSGANVLTF. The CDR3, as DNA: TGTGCCAGCGCGACGGTCTCTGGGGCCAACGTCCTGACTTTC.

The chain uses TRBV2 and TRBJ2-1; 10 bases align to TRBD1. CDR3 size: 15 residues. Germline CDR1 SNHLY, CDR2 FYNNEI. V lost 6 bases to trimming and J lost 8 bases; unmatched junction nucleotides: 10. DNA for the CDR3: TGTGCCAGCAGAGCCGGGACAGGGGCTTTCGATGAGCAGTTCTTC. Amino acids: CASRAGTGAFDEQFF.

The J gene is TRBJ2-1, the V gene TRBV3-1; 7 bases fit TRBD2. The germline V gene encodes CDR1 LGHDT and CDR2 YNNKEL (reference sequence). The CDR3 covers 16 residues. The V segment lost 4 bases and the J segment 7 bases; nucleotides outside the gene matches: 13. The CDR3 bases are TGTGCCAGCAGCCTCTCACCCGGGCTAGCGGAAAATGAGCAGTTCTTC. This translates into CASSLSPGLAENEQFF.

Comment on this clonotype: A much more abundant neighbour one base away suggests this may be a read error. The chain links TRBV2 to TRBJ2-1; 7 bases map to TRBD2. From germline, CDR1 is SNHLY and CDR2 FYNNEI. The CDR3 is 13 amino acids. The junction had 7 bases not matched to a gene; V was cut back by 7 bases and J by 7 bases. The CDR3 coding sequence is TGTGCCAGCAAACAGGCCGGGGGGAATGAGCAGTTCTTC. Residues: CASKQAGGNEQFF.

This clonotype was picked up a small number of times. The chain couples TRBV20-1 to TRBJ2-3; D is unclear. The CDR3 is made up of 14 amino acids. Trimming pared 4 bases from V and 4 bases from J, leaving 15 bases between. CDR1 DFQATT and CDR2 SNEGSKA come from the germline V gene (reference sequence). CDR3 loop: CSAKTPTVPDTQYF. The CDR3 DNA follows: TGCAGTGCTAAAACACCAACGGTCCCAGATACGCAGTATTTT.

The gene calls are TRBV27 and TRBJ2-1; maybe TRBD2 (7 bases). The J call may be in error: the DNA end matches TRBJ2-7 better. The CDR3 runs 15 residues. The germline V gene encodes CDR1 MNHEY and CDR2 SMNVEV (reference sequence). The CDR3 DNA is TGTGCCAGCATAAGGGGGGGAGCCTCCTACAATGAGCAGTACTTC. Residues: CASIRGGASYNEQYF.

CDR3 region: CSATTANSNQPQHF. CDR3 coding DNA: TGCAGTGCCACGACGGCGAATAGCAATCAGCCCCAGCATTTT. The genes are TRBV20-1 and TRBJ1-5, with D unclear. The germline CDR1 and CDR2 sequences are DFQATT and SNEGSKA (reference sequence). This CDR3 is 14 amino acids long. V lost 6 bases and J 0 bases, leaving 12 bases between the germline ends.

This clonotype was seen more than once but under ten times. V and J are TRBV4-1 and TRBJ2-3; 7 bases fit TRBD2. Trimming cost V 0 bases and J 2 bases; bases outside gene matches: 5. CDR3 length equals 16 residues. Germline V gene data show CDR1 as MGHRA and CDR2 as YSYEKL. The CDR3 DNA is TGCGCCAGCAGCCAAGAACTAGCGCGCAACACAGATACGCAGTATTTT. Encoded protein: CASSQELARNTDTQYF.

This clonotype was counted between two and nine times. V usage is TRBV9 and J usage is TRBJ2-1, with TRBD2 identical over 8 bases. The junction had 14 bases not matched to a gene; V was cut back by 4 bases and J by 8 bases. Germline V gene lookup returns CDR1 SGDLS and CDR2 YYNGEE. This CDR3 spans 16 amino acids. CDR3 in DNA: TGTGCCAGCAGCCCCCCTTCGGGACTAGGGGTTTATGAGCAGTTCTTC. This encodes CASSPPSGLGVYEQFF.